The 5 T cell receptor beta chains below were found in one sample sequenced in a study of cytomegalovirus exposure and HLA in healthy donors. The method was immunoSEQ multiplex PCR; TCRdb's version includes in-frame clones alone and lacks a portion of them. The data show approximately 150,000 clones, approximately 91% seen once. The sample was PBMCs. The receptors here all came from a woman under 30 in good health and CMV-seropositive.

This clone was observed once. The CDR3 loop is CASSSGIYSNQPQHF. For the CDR3, the DNA is TGTGCCAGCAGCTCGGGGATTTATAGCAATCAGCCCCAGCATTTT. The rearrangement uses TRBV27 and TRBJ1-5; D gene unclear. V shed 6 bases and J shed 0 bases, with 12 bases lying between them. Germline loops: CDR1 MNHEY, CDR2 SMNVEV (reference sequence). The CDR3 spans 15 residues.

The V and J genes are TRBV10-1 and TRBJ2-5, with a tentative D call TRBD2 (5 bases). CDR1 is WNHNN, CDR2 SYGVQD, per germline (reference sequence). The CDR3 is made up of 14 amino acids. The V and J ends lost 7 bases and 1 base respectively, with 13 bases between them. CDR3 protein: CASTRARAQETQYF. The CDR3 region has the DNA TGCGCCAGCACTCGCGCGCGGGCCCAAGAGACCCAGTACTTC.

The J gene is TRBJ2-7, the V gene TRBV11-3; 9 bases line up with TRBD2. The germline CDR1 and CDR2 sequences are SGHNT and YENEEA. CDR3 length equals 13 residues. Germline trimming cut 8 bases from V and 1 base from J; bases unmatched to any gene: 3. CDR3 amino acids: CASHLAGSYEQYF. In nucleotides, the CDR3 is TGTGCCAGCCATCTAGCGGGGTCCTACGAGCAGTACTTC.

The sample holds a few counts of this clone. The rearrangement uses TRBV10-1 and TRBJ1-5; perhaps TRBD1 as D (5 bases). The V gene lost 6 bases and the J gene lost 6 bases, with 12 bases spanning the gap. This CDR3 comprises 13 residues. Germline CDR1 reads WNHNN; CDR2 reads SYGVQD (reference sequence). CDR3 in amino acids: CASRGLSSQPQHF. The DNA of the CDR3 is TGCGCCAGCAGGGGGCTGTCGAGTCAGCCCCAGCATTTT.

This sequence joins TRBV2 and TRBJ2-7; 10 positions match TRBD1. Per germline, CDR1 SNHLY and CDR2 FYNNEI. The CDR3 spans 14 residues. Trimming removed 4 bases from V and 3 bases from J; junction bases left unmatched: 3. The CDR3 DNA is TGTGCCAGCAGTGCGGGACAGGGGAGCTACGAGCAGTACTTC. It translates to CASSAGQGSYEQYF. Supplemented by reference TRBV2 and TRBJ2-7, the full variable domain reads EPEVTQTPSHQVTQMGQEVILRCVPISNHLYFYWYRQILGQKVEFLVSFYNNEISEKSEIFDDQFSVERPDGSNFTLKIRSTKLEDSAMYFCASSAGQGSYEQYFGPGTRLTVT.